The 28 T cell receptor beta chains given below trace back to one sample, sequenced in a study of blood T cell repertoires in COVID-19. Assay: immunoSEQ multiplex PCR; the TCRdb copy retains only in-frame clones and omits some. Of 180,000 or so clones listed, over 75% were seen once; the top ten hold approximately 11%. The sequenced sample was PBMCs or T cells enriched from blood (not recorded which). Source of these receptors: a man in his fifties or sixties who had recovered from COVID-19.

This chain joins TRBV28 and TRBJ2-7; TRBD1 aligns across 9 bases. J was trimmed by 3 bases and V by 5 bases; bases with no gene match: 8. The CDR3 has 15 amino acids. Germline V gene sequence: CDR1 MDHEN, CDR2 SYDVKM. CDR3 sequence reads: CASSKLGQGLYEQYF. CDR3 sequence (DNA): TGTGCCAGCAGTAAACTGGGACAGGGCCTCTACGAGCAGTACTTC.

The V and J genes are TRBV7-8 and TRBJ1-1, with D uncertain. The germline CDR1 and CDR2 sequences are SGHVS and FQNEAQ. The CDR3 covers 13 residues. Trimming cost V 5 bases and J 4 bases, with 11 bases left between them. CDR3 nucleotides: TGTGCCAGCAGCGTGATTCGCGGCACTGAAGCTTTCTTT. Amino acids: CASSVIRGTEAFF. Complete variable domain (other parts from reference TRBV7-8 and TRBJ1-1): GAGVSQSPRYKVAKRGQDVALRCDPISGHVSLFWYQQALGQGPEFLTYFQNEAQLDKSGLPSDRFFAERPEGSVSTLKIQRTQQEDSAVYLCASSVIRGTEAFFGQGTRLTVV.

The rearrangement joins TRBV11-3 to TRBJ2-7; D not resolved. The CDR3 is 11 residues long. V lost 5 bases and J 4 bases, leaving 6 bases between the germline ends. The germline V gene has CDR1 SGHNT and CDR2 YENEEA. The CDR3 loop is CASSPGYEQYF. The CDR3 coding sequence is TGTGCCAGCAGCCCAGGATACGAGCAGTACTTC.

This clone has only a few counts. The chain is built from TRBV10-2 and TRBJ2-2, with D possibly matching TRBD1 (5 bases). CDR3 length: 14 residues. The germline CDR1 and CDR2 sequences are WSHSY and SAAADI. The V end lost 4 bases, the J end lost 6 bases, and 12 bases lay between the germline ends. In DNA, the CDR3 is TGCGCCAGCAGTGTGACAGTTCGGGCCGGGGAGCTGTTTTTT. Translating it yields CASSVTVRAGELFF.

V usage is TRBV7-2 and J usage is TRBJ2-7; 7 bases align to TRBD2. CDR3 size: 14 residues. Germline CDR1 reads SGHTA; CDR2 reads FQGNSA. Germline trimming cut 0 bases from V and 5 bases from J; bases unmatched to any gene: 4. In DNA form, the CDR3 reads TGTGCCAGCAGCTTAGCTGCGGGGGTGAACGAGCAGTACTTC. As protein: CASSLAAGVNEQYF.

The V and J genes are TRBV19 and TRBJ2-6, with D unresolved. CDR1 and CDR2 (germline): LNHDA, SQIVND (reference sequence). V shed 7 bases and J shed 1 base, with 8 bases lying between them. The CDR3 has 14 amino acids. The CDR3, as DNA: TGTGCCAGTATTCAGTATTCTGGGGCCAACGTCCTGACTTTC. Translated: CASIQYSGANVLTF.

V and J are TRBV30 and TRBJ1-5, with D hard to call. This CDR3 comprises 15 residues. V lost 0 bases and J lost 3, with 12 bases in between. Germline assignment: CDR1 GTSNPN and CDR2 SVGIG (reference sequence). CDR3 loop: CAWSVRGGINQPQHF. The CDR3 DNA reads as TGTGCCTGGAGTGTACGAGGTGGAATCAATCAGCCCCAGCATTTT.

This sequence joins TRBV28 and TRBJ1-2; TRBD1 matches 9 bases. Germline trimming cut 7 bases from V and 2 bases from J; bases unmatched to any gene: 8. Germline V gene sequence: CDR1 MDHEN, CDR2 SYDVKM. The CDR3 is 15 amino acids. The DNA for the CDR3 is TGTGCCAGCATCAAAGCCGGGACAGGGAACTATGGCTACACCTTC. This translates into CASIKAGTGNYGYTF.

The chain uses TRBV6-5 and TRBJ1-5, with unresolved D. V dropped 6 bases and J dropped 3 bases, with 12 bases sitting between them. The CDR3 is 14 amino acids. Germline lookup yields CDR1 MNHEY and CDR2 SVGAGI. The CDR3 reads CASRPGLNNQPQHF. For the CDR3, the DNA is TGTGCCAGCAGGCCTGGACTGAACAATCAGCCCCAGCATTTT.

This rearrangement joins TRBV9 to TRBJ2-1; unclear D gene. Trimming cost V 4 bases and J 0 bases, with 11 bases left between them. Germline lookup yields CDR1 SGDLS and CDR2 YYNGEE. This CDR3 is 15 amino acids long. CDR3 in amino acids: CASSPGASSYNEQFF. For the CDR3, the DNA is TGTGCCAGCAGCCCTGGAGCAAGCTCCTACAATGAGCAGTTCTTC.

The V gene is TRBV7-7, the J gene TRBJ2-2, with no clear D. Germline lookup yields CDR1 SSHAT and CDR2 FNYEAQ (reference sequence). Trimming shortened V by 4 bases and J by 7 bases, and 7 bases separated the two germline ends. This CDR3 has 12 residues. The CDR3 spells CASSSRVGELFF. For the CDR3, the DNA is TGTGCCAGCAGCTCTAGAGTCGGGGAGCTGTTTTTT.

This chain uses TRBV2 with TRBJ2-1; D is unclear. Trimming stripped 11 bases from V and 0 bases from J, with 11 bases between. The CDR3 covers 13 residues. The germline gives CDR1 SNHLY, CDR2 FYNNEI. CDR3: CAGKRSSYNEQFF. DNA for the CDR3: TGTGCCGGAAAACGGAGCTCCTACAATGAGCAGTTCTTC.

The chain recombines TRBV12-3 or TRBV12-4 with TRBJ2-2; D remains ambiguous. Deletions cut 11 bases from V and 4 bases from J, with 11 bases between. This CDR3 is 12 amino acids long. CDR3 DNA sequence: TGTGCCGGCTCACATCCCACCGGGGAGCTGTTTTTT. Its translation: CAGSHPTGELFF.

This chain connects TRBV10-1 to TRBJ2-2; D unclear. The CDR3 has 15 residues. V lost 6 bases to trimming and J lost 5 bases, with 16 bases between them. The germline V gene has CDR1 WNHNN and CDR2 SYGVQD (reference sequence). DNA of the CDR3: TGCGCCAGCAGCCTCAATAGCCAGATAACCGGGGAGCTGTTTTTT. Translating it yields CASSLNSQITGELFF.

The DNA of the CDR3 is TGTGCCAGCAGCTTAAGGCAGGGCGGGAGGGCTTTCTTT. It specifies CASSLRQGGRAFF. The V and J genes are TRBV7-6 and TRBJ1-1; D might be TRBD1 (5 bases). The ends were cut back, 2 bases at V and 11 bases at J, with 15 bases in the middle. CDR1 is SGHVS, CDR2 FNYEAQ, per germline. The CDR3 is 13 residues long.

The CDR3 DNA follows: TGTGCCAGCAGTTTGACAGGGGTGAGGCCTGAAGCTTTCTTT. This codes for CASSLTGVRPEAFF. The chain combines TRBV28 with TRBJ1-1; TRBD1 aligns across 8 bases. This CDR3 spans 14 amino acids. Germline lookup yields CDR1 MDHEN and CDR2 SYDVKM. J was trimmed by 6 bases and V by 3 bases; bases with no gene match: 6.

This rearrangement joins TRBV7-9 to TRBJ2-1; TRBD2 matches at 12 bases. Germline-derived CDR1 and CDR2 are SEHNR and FQNEAQ (reference sequence). The CDR3 has 16 residues. The V gene end was trimmed by 6 bases and the J gene end by 8 bases; junction bases not matched to a gene: 11. CDR3 region: CASSRTVSSGRDEQFF. DNA of the CDR3: TGTGCCAGCAGTCGTACCGTCTCTAGCGGGAGGGATGAGCAGTTCTTC.

This clone has only a few counts. The CDR3 DNA sequence: TGCGCCAGCAGCATGGGGGTTCCCCCGGGTAATGAAAAACTGTTTTTT. It specifies CASSMGVPPGNEKLFF. The rearrangement uses TRBV5-1 and TRBJ1-4; D might be TRBD1 (5 bases). The CDR3 consists of 16 residues. The germline V and J ends were trimmed by 4 bases and 4 bases, with 17 bases remaining between them. The germline V gene has CDR1 SGHRS and CDR2 YFSETQ.

This chain links TRBV10-3 with TRBJ2-7; no definite D call. There are 12 residues in the CDR3. V lost 4 bases and J lost 7, with 11 bases in between. The germline CDR1 and CDR2 sequences are ENHRY and SYGVKD. For the CDR3, the DNA is TGTGCCATCAGTGCAGGATTCGAAGAGCAGTACTTC. Protein product: CAISAGFEEQYF.

The chain carries TRBV9 and TRBJ1-1; tentatively, D is TRBD1 (6 bases). The germline gives CDR1 SGDLS, CDR2 YYNGEE. The V end lost 3 bases, the J end lost 4 bases, and 16 bases lay between the germline ends. This CDR3 region has 15 residues. CDR3: CASSALVGAGTEAFF. Written as DNA, the CDR3 is TGTGCCAGCAGCGCTCTCGTGGGGGCGGGCACTGAAGCTTTCTTT.

The rearrangement joins TRBV5-1 to TRBJ1-5; 8 bases fit TRBD1. From germline, CDR1 is SGHRS and CDR2 YFSETQ. The length of the CDR3 is 15 residues. After removal of 3 bases from V and 7 bases from J, the junction contained 9 bases not matched to a gene. CDR3 loop: CASSSTTGAGQPQHF. CDR3 DNA: TGCGCCAGCAGCTCCACGACAGGGGCAGGGCAGCCCCAGCATTTT.

The chain recombines TRBV28 with TRBJ1-4; D might be TRBD1 (5 bases). Germline lookup yields CDR1 MDHEN and CDR2 SYDVKM. This CDR3 region has 15 residues. Trimming removed 5 bases from V and 8 bases from J, with 18 bases in between. The CDR3 loop reads CASSGTREGREKLFF. CDR3 in DNA: TGTGCCAGCAGTGGAACCCGGGAGGGGAGGGAAAAACTGTTTTTT.

The chain carries TRBV9 and TRBJ1-1; tentatively, D is TRBD1 (5 bases). Per the germline V gene, CDR1 is SGDLS and CDR2 is YYNGEE. The V end was cut by 0 bases, the J end by 11 bases, with 14 bases between. This CDR3 has 13 amino acids. The CDR3 sequence: CASSVAAGGKAFF. The CDR3, as DNA: TGTGCCAGCAGCGTAGCTGCGGGGGGAAAGGCTTTCTTT. The variable domain in full, completed from reference TRBV9 and TRBJ1-1, reads DSGVTQTPKHLITATGQRVTLRCSPRSGDLSVYWYQQSLDQGLQFLIQYYNGEERAKGNILERFSAQQFPDLHSELNLSSLELGDSALYFCASSVAAGGKAFFGQGTRLTVV.

V and J are TRBV3-1 (or the pseudogene TRBV3-2) and TRBJ2-7, with a possible D match to TRBD2 (5 bases). Trimming cost V 1 base and J 6 bases, with 16 bases left between them. Germline CDR1 reads LGHDT; CDR2 reads YNNKEL (reference sequence). The CDR3 has 15 residues. The CDR3 nucleotides read TGTGCCAGCAGCCAAGGGACGGGGTATCAACGCGAGCAGTACTTC. It specifies CASSQGTGYQREQYF.

The chain joins TRBV19 to TRBJ1-5; possibly TRBD1 for D (6 bases). V was shortened by 3 bases and J by 6 bases, with 18 bases between the two germline ends. This CDR3 region has 16 residues. Germline lookup yields CDR1 LNHDA and CDR2 SQIVND (reference sequence). CDR3 loop: CASSILRQGTVQPQHF. In nucleotides, the CDR3 is TGTGCCAGTAGTATCCTCCGCCAGGGGACGGTTCAGCCCCAGCATTTT.

The J gene is TRBJ2-1, the V gene TRBV7-9, with D perhaps matching TRBD2 (6 bases). Trimming cost V 5 bases and J 2 bases, with 22 bases left between them. The CDR3 has 18 residues. The V gene's germline CDR1 is SEHNR and CDR2 FQNEAQ (reference sequence). CDR3 region: CASSTPGGASWTYNEQFF. The DNA of the CDR3 is TGTGCCAGCAGCACCCCCGGGGGAGCTTCCTGGACCTACAATGAGCAGTTCTTC.

The CDR3 region is CASSDGGLYGYTF. DNA of the CDR3: TGTGCCAGCAGTGATGGGGGACTCTATGGCTACACCTTC. The chain has TRBV2 and TRBJ1-2, with D possibly TRBD1 on 5 matching bases. Trimming took 3 bases from V and 4 from J, leaving 9 bases between them. The germline V gene encodes CDR1 SNHLY and CDR2 FYNNEI. The CDR3 runs 13 residues.

The V call is TRBV3-1 (or the pseudogene TRBV3-2), the J call TRBJ2-3, with 8 positions matching TRBD2. From germline, CDR1 is LGHDT and CDR2 YNNKEL (reference sequence). The junction had 11 bases not matched to a gene; V was cut back by 4 bases and J by 2 bases. The CDR3 is 17 amino acids. As DNA, the CDR3 is TGTGCCAGCAGCCTCGGAGGAGCGGGAGCCGTCACAGATACGCAGTATTTT. Its protein product is CASSLGGAGAVTDTQYF.